The present T cell receptor beta chain was sequenced within a study of monozygotic twins with cystic fibrosis. CDR1 KGHSH and CDR2 LQKENI come from the germline V gene. V was trimmed by 5 bases and J by 2 bases, leaving 13 bases between them. This CDR3 spans 15 amino acids. TCRdb's copy holds only in-frame clones and misses some; the assay was immunoSEQ multiplex PCR. Counted here are roughly 25,000 clones, approximately 96% occurring once; the ten biggest clones make up around 2.5%. The sample comprised blood. The origin of this receptor is a girl aged 2-15 years with cystic fibrosis. The chain is built from TRBV18 and TRBJ1-5; a weak D match, TRBD1 (6 bases). DNA of the CDR3: TGTGCCAGCTCATACGGAGGGGGAGGCAATCAGCCCCAGCATTTT. Protein product: CASSYGGGGNQPQHF.